Reported below is one TCR beta chain. The antigen this receptor binds is unknown. A commercial ELISA kit detecting HCMV-specific IgG in serum was used to determine HCMV serostatus. Peripheral blood mononuclear cells were isolated from blood by Ficoll density gradient centrifugation. The entry originates in a study of T cells expressing NK-cell markers (dated by TCRdb to 2019 to 2021). With regard to the full study: TCR beta-chain repertoires were profiled in sorted CD3+CD56+NKG2C+, CD3+CD56+NKG2C- and CD3+CD56-NKG2C+ T-cell subsets from several donors. All eight donors whose samples were sequenced were randomly selected healthy volunteers, three of them men and five women. Sequencing of the libraries produced 2 x 150 bp reads on Illumina HiSeq 2000/2500, MiSeq or NextSeq. Of the eight sequenced donors, seven were found to be HCMV-seropositive and one was found to be HCMV-seronegative. General findings and caveats noted by the study authors: Those dominant clonotypes were again the most abundant among CD3+CD56-NKG2C+ cells in a handful of donors, at about 28.3-65%. Whether the expanded NKG2C-expressing T cell clones were specific for HCMV antigens remained unclear. For roughly 6 donors, the dominant CD3+CD56+NKG2C+ clonotypes were among the top 10 CD8+ clonotypes and accounted for roughly 1.0-7.5% of CD8+ T cells.

The sequencer listed for this sample is Illumina HiSeq 2000. TCR beta cDNA libraries were prepared using 5'RACE template switching, which introduced a universal primer site and unique molecular identifiers. Priming for cDNA synthesis came from the TCR beta constant segment, and two successive PCR amplification steps followed. From the authors' description of their analysis: MIGEC was used to demultiplex reads and group reads by UMI, and MiTCR was used to assemble and quantify clonotypes. Only TCR cDNA sequences supported by at least two reads were kept to exclude erroneous sequences. The tcR package was used for downstream repertoire analysis, and clonotypes were matched across fractions by CDR3 nucleotide sequence plus V segment. VDJmatch was used to annotate antigen specificity against VDJdb, with one amino acid substitution in CDR3 permitted. TCRdb reprocessed the reads, reporting each CDR3 protein sequence once and no DNA. Clone size and V and J calls follow TCRdb, not the original study. The record for this sample contains a few hundred thousand distinct CDR3 sequences. The ten largest clones represent 4% to 6.5% of the sample.

The receptor was isolated from a man between 18 and 69 years old in good health. Source material: blood T cells: a sorted CD56 or NKG2C T cell subset, CD4+ or CD8+ T cells, or bulk PBMC T cells (not recorded which).

Here the CDR3 is given as CASRLTLKGTTEQYF. Recombination linked TRBV27 to TRBJ2-7; TCRdb indicates TRBD1, and absent DNA this call remains unverified. CDR1 and CDR2, per the germline V gene (reference sequence), are MNHEY and SMNVEV. The cysteine opens and the phenylalanine closes a CDR3 of 15 amino acids. The protein alone is recorded here.